The subject of this entry is one T cell receptor beta chain. No antigen is known for it. The sample is drawn from a study of T cell responses to AZD1222 COVID-19 vaccine. Study-level points and caveats: Seropositive AZD1222 recipients at baseline numbered only 5 or 6. At 160-218 and 743-854, vaccine-associated CD4 TCRs were dominant, and they spanned spike. Donors in the cohort were predominantly white British and more often female, and clonal diversity was possibly underestimated.

TCRdb's table, derived via immunoSEQ multiplex PCR, lists solely in-frame clones and lacks some. The sample has roughly 180,000 clones; approximately 93% are singletons. Germline CDR1 MNHEY, CDR2 SMNVEV (reference sequence). The CDR3 length is 13 residues. Trimming removed 2 bases at V and 1 base at J, with 6 bases between. Specimen: peripheral blood, collected 28 days after the second AZD1222 dose. V usage is TRBV27 and J usage is TRBJ2-7; no definite D call. The origin of this receptor is an adult who received the AZD1222 COVID-19 vaccine. CDR3 bases: TGTGCCAGCAGTTTAGGCAGATCCTACGAGCAGTACTTC. It codes for CASSLGRSYEQYF.